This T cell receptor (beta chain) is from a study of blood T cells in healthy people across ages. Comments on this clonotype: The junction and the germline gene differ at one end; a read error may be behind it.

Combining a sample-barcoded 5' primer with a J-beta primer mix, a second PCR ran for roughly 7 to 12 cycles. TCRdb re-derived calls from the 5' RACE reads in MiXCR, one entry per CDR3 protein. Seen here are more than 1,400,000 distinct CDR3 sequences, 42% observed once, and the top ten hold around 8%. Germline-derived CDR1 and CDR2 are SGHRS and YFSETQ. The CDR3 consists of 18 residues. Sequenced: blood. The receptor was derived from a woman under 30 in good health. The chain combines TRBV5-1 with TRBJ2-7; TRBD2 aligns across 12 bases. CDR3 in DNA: TGCGCCAGCAACTTGGTCGCCGGGACTAGCGGGCGACGCCACGAGCAGTACTTC. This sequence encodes CASNLVAGTSGRRHEQYF.